What follows is one T cell receptor beta chain and its context. The table lists this clonotype with many counts. This receptor's antigen is unknown. Nothing much larger sits one base from this clone, and base qualities are not available. The data belong to a study of low-dose radiotherapy and immunotherapy resistance in tumors (dated by TCRdb to 2021 to 2024). The study in broad terms: In Cohort 1, 0.5 Gy per fraction was delivered every 2 weeks, and a total PTV dose of 6.5 Gy was prescribed. In Cohort 2, 1 Gy per fraction was delivered every two weeks, for a total of 13 Gy over 26 weeks. Nivolumab was administered intravenously as a 240 mg flat dose every two weeks, and ipilimumab was administered intravenously at 1 mg/kg every six weeks. Cyclophosphamide 200 mg/m2 was administered intravenously every two weeks, one day before each radiation and immunotherapy administration. Starting on cycle 1 day 1, patients took 300 mg of aspirin by mouth once daily for four cycles. Trial participants were not randomized into treatment groups. Eight patients were included in the translational analysis: three from the first dose cohort and the first five from the second dose cohort.

Superscript III and a set of TRAV- and TRBV-specific primers were used to synthesize first-strand cDNA, so that both TCRalpha and TCRbeta chains were covered. A roughly 22-cycle PCR with Phusion amplified the TCRs, pairing a constant-region primer with the adapter that was attached to the V primers. The MessageAmp II aRNA Amplification Kit was used to amplify the isolated mRNA, with in vitro transcription run for approximately 15 hours at 37 degrees C. mRNA for TCR sequencing was isolated with the Dynabeads mRNA DIRECT Purification Kit. Indexed Illumina adapters were added in a second Phusion PCR of about 26 cycles, and the PCR products were purified with AMPure XP beads. TCRalpha and TCRbeta libraries were deep-sequenced on an Illumina MiniSeq instrument. As for the original processing: Custom Perl scripts pooled TCR sequences encoding the same protein, removed out-of-frame sequences and computed each clonotype's abundance. Any TCR sequence supported by only a single read was excluded from analysis. Shannon entropy, Gini index, clonality, richness, and the frequency of TCRs shared between repertoires were included as repertoire metrics. TCRdb passed the public sequencing reads through fastp at Q25 and MiXCR, retaining productive beta sequences. A single entry per CDR3 protein holds the most common genes and DNA from its merged rows. TCRdb's processing, not the authors', yielded these V and J calls. The sample table records tens of thousands of distinct CDR3 sequences; roughly a tenth of these occur just once. Clones ranked in the top ten supply around 0.97% of the sample.

Inclusive of the bounding cysteine and phenylalanine, the CDR3 is 15 residues long. Only the CDR3 part of the read is kept: 45 bases, read in frame from the first base. CDR1 is given as LNHDA and CDR2 as SQIVND, both from the germline V gene (reference sequence). Trimming removed 5 bases from V and 9 bases from J, leaving 22 bases between the germline ends. The sample's time point label, in plain terms: before trial treatment. Donors were enrolled in RACIN, a single-arm phase I dose-escalation trial in which nivolumab, ipilimumab, aspirin, low-dose cyclophosphamide and low-dose radiotherapy were combined. Patients were eligible if they had advanced solid tumors that were TIL-negative.

The chain was built from TRBV19 and TRBJ1-1; D gene: possibly TRBD1, on 5 matching bases. The specimen was PBMCs, collected before treatment. This TCR was recovered from a male donor with prostate cancer. In nucleotide form, the sequence is TGTGCCAGTAGTGAAGGGGCTCGCCAGCAGCCGAAAGCTTTCTTT. The translation is CASSEGARQQPKAFF.